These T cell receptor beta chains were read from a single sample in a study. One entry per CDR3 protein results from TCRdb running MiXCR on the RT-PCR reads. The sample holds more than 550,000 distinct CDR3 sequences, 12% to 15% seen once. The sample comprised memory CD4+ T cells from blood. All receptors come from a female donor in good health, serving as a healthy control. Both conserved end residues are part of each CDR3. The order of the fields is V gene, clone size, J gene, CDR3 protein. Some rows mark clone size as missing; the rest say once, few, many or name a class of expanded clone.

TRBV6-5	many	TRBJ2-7	CASSRQGGEQYF
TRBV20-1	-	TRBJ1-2	CSARDRVYGYTF
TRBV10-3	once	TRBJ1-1	CAISDRTENTEAFF
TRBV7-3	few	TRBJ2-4	CASSLEGLTGSIAKNIQYF
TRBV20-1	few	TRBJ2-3	CSARLDRRGTDTQYF
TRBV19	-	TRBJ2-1	CASSKRPRGQQGYNEQFF
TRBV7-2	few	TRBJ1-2	CASSLGTGSHGYTF
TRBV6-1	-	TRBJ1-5	CASSRVQGNQPQHF
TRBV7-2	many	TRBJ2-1	CASSILAWGPSQQFF
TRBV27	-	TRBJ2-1	CASSPPGLAGRGGQFF
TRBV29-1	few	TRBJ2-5	CSISSPPGRETQYF
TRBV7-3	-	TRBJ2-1	CASSLVREDEQFF
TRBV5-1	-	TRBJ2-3	CASSGRTGGTDTQYF
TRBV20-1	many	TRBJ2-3	CSQTSGYTDTQYF
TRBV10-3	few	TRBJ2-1	CAISERDNEQFF
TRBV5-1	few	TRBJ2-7	CASSFGIVQGLDEQYF
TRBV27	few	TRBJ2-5	CASSQGRNAQETQYF
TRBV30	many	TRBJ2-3	CAWGLAGGGTDTQYF
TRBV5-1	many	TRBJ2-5	CASNTAGGRETQYF
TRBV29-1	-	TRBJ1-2	CSVGGTGAGYGYTF
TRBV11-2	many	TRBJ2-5	CASSSSPRLQETQYF
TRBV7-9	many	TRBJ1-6	CASSLEHNSPLHF
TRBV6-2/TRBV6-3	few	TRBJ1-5	CASSYGGGPLNQPQHF
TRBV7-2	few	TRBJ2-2	CASSLQRGGNTGELFF
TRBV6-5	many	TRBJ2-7	CASSLDGQGGTYEQYF
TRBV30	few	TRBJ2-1	CAWRPSWGGSYNEQFF
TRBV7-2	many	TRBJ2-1	CASSLASLAGQNEQFF
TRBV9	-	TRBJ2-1	CASSVAGESYNEQFF
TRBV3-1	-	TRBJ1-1	CASSFGGGITEAFF
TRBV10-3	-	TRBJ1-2	CAISELQGRYGYTF
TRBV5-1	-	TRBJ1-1	CASSTMQGSGTEAFF
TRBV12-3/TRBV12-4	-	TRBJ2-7	CASSRWGTEGDEQYF
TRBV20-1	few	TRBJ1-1	CSAHPRGGSGAFF
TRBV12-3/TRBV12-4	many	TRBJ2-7	CASSPDRVEQYF
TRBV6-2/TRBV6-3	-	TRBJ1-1	CASSYSRVVTEAFF
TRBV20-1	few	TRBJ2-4	CSASQSLQPTKNIQYF
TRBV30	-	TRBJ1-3	CAWSLDTIYF
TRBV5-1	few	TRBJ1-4	CASSTGHATNEKLFF
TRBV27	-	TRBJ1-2	CASSFDRDVDYTF
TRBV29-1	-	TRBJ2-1	CSVEASGSPYNEQFF
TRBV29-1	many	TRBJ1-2	CSIGQGDGYGYTF
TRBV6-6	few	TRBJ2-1	CASSLTPPPNNEQFF
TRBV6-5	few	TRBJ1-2	CASRSPGQTNYGYTF
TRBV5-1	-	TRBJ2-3	CASSLVGRNRDKTDTQYF
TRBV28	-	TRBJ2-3	CASSLSGLAGVGDTQYF
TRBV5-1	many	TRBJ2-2	CASSLGLAGAGELFF
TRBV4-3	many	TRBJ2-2	CASSQDGGQGIGELFF